A selection of T cell receptor beta chains follows, all from one sample in a study of blood T cell repertoires in COVID-19. The data were produced by immunoSEQ multiplex PCR, yet TCRdb's version contains in-frame clones alone and is incomplete. This table has hundreds of thousands of clones, about nine tenths appearing once. Sequencing was done on a sample of PBMCs or T cells enriched from blood (not recorded which). The receptors shown here come from a man in his fifties who had been exposed to COVID-19. CDR3s include the opening cysteine and the closing phenylalanine or tryptophan. The D gene is left open where the match is weak. Clone size appears in some rows only: once, few, many, or a class for an expanded clone.

j_gene	d_gene	abundance	v_gene	CDR3aa	CDR3nt
TRBJ2-2	.	.	TRBV9	CASSASNTGELFF	TGTGCCAGCAGCGCCTCCAACACCGGGGAGCTGTTTTTT
TRBJ2-1	TRBD1	.	TRBV7-3	CASSSRTGLVYNEQFF	TGTGCCAGCAGCTCCCGGACAGGGTTAGTCTACAATGAGCAGTTCTTC
TRBJ2-5	.	.	TRBV5-1	CASSLTGYQETQYF	TGCGCCAGCAGCTTGACAGGCTACCAAGAGACCCAGTACTTC
TRBJ2-1	TRBD1	.	TRBV18	CASSTGDPYNEQFF	TGTGCCAGCTCAACAGGGGACCCCTACAATGAGCAGTTCTTC
TRBJ2-2	.	.	TRBV7-9	CASSPENLATPGELFF	TGTGCCAGCAGCCCCGAAAATCTCGCGACACCCGGGGAGCTGTTTTTT
TRBJ2-1	TRBD2	.	TRBV28	CASSPYFSGRAHNEQFF	TGTGCCAGCAGTCCATACTTTAGCGGGAGGGCCCACAATGAGCAGTTCTTC
TRBJ2-2	.	.	TRBV18	CASSLDSRNTGELFF	TGTGCCAGCTCCCTGGACAGTAGGAACACCGGGGAGCTGTTTTTT
TRBJ1-2	.	.	TRBV28	CASTPTPRYYGYTF	TGTGCCAGCACTCCTACTCCGAGGTACTATGGCTACACCTTC
TRBJ2-5	TRBD2	.	TRBV5-8	CASSPSGGTQETQYF	TGTGCCAGCAGCCCTAGCGGGGGGACACAAGAGACCCAGTACTTC
TRBJ1-2	TRBD1	.	TRBV5-6	CASTRDRGAWGYTF	TGTGCCAGCACCCGGGACAGGGGCGCTTGGGGCTACACCTTC
TRBJ1-2	.	few	TRBV6-1	CASSEYRTAYGYTF	TGTGCCAGCAGTGAATATAGGACAGCTTATGGCTACACCTTC
TRBJ1-2	.	.	TRBV28	CASSLQGNYGYTF	TGTGCCAGCAGTTTACAGGGGAACTATGGCTACACCTTC
TRBJ2-5	.	.	TRBV19	CASSLGTSQETQYF	TGTGCCAGTAGTCTCGGGACAAGCCAAGAGACCCAGTACTTC
TRBJ2-3	.	.	TRBV5-1	CASREGGDTQYF	TGCGCCAGCAGGGAAGGAGGGGATACGCAGTATTTT
TRBJ2-2	TRBD2	.	TRBV5-1	CASSLPVGGQPGELFF	TGCGCCAGCAGCTTGCCGGTGGGAGGGCAGCCCGGGGAGCTGTTTTTT
TRBJ2-1	TRBD2	.	TRBV4-2	CASSQGASGLYNEQFF	TGTGCCAGCAGCCAAGGGGCTAGCGGGTTATACAATGAGCAGTTCTTC
TRBJ1-5	.	.	TRBV7-8	CASTAAANQPQHF	TGTGCCAGCACTGCAGCGGCCAATCAGCCCCAGCATTTT
TRBJ1-6	.	.	TRBV4-1	CASSQDRQGSYNSPLHF	TGCGCCAGCAGCCAAGATCGCCAGGGGTCCTATAATTCACCCCTCCACTTT
TRBJ2-3	TRBD2	.	TRBV28	CASSLGGSPSDTQYF	TGTGCCAGCAGTTTAGGCGGGAGCCCCTCAGATACGCAGTATTTT
TRBJ2-1	.	few	TRBV7-3	CASGSQRDNEQFF	TGTGCCAGCGGGAGCCAGCGGGACAATGAGCAGTTCTTC
TRBJ2-5	.	.	TRBV5-4	CASSLLSQETQYF	TGTGCCAGCAGCTTGTTATCTCAAGAGACCCAGTACTTC
TRBJ1-6	.	.	TRBV3-1/TRBV3-2	CASSQVLSDSPLHF	TGTGCCAGCAGCCAAGTTCTCTCAGATTCACCCCTCCACTTT
TRBJ1-1	TRBD1	.	TRBV20-1	CSASRQGMSEAFF	TGCAGTGCTAGTAGACAGGGAATGAGTGAAGCTTTCTTT
TRBJ2-2	TRBD2	.	TRBV9	CASSPRTRLSAGELFF	TGTGCCAGCAGCCCACGGACTAGACTATCTGCCGGGGAGCTGTTTTTT
TRBJ1-1	.	.	TRBV10-3	CAISEWSPVMNTEAFF	TGTGCCATCAGTGAGTGGAGTCCGGTTATGAACACTGAAGCTTTCTTT
TRBJ1-5	.	.	TRBV19	CASSIYSLVGGQPQHF	TGTGCCAGTAGCATATATTCGCTGGTCGGAGGGCAGCCCCAGCATTTT
TRBJ1-1	.	.	TRBV11-2	CASSLRWGDMNTEAFF	TGTGCCAGCAGCTTGCGATGGGGAGACATGAACACTGAAGCTTTCTTT